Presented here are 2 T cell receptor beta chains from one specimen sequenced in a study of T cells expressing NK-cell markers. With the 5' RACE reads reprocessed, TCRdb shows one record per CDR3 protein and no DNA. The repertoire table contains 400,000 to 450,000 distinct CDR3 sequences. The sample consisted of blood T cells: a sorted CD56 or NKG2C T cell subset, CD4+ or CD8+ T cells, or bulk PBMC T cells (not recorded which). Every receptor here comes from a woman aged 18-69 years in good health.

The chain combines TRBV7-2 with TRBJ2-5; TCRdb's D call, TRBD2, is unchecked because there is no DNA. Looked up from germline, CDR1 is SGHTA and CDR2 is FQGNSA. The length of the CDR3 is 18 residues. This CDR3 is CASSLAGPLAGIQETQYF.

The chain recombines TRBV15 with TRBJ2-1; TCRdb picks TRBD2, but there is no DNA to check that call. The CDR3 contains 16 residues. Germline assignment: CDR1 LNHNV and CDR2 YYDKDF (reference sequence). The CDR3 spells CATSRDQAGGPNEQFF. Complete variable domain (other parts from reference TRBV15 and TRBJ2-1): DAMVIQNPRYQVTQFGKPVTLSCSQTLNHNVMYWYQQKSSQAPKLLFHYYDKDFNNEADTPDNFQSRRPNTSFCFLDIRSPGLGDTAMYLCATSRDQAGGPNEQFFGPGTRLTVL.